Below are 3 T cell receptor beta chains sequenced from a single sample in a study of cytotoxic CD8 clonotypes in ibrutinib-treated CLL. The repertoire was sequenced with immunoSEQ multiplex PCR; TCRdb's copy has only in-frame clones and lacks some. The data contain 50,000 to 70,000 clones, around 52% of them singletons. Sequenced material: PBMCs, taken at disease progression, from a patient treated with ibrutinib. These receptors all come from a human donor with chronic lymphocytic leukemia.

The chain is built from TRBV7-2 and TRBJ2-4; 7 nucleotides match TRBD1. V shed 1 base and J 15 bases; nucleotides not matched to a gene: 12. The CDR3 loop spans 14 amino acids. CDR1 and CDR2 from the germline V gene are SGHTA and FQGNSA. For the CDR3, the DNA is TGTGCCAGCAGCTTAGATAGGGCAGGGGGTGAAAGGTACTTC. Protein sequence: CASSLDRAGGERYF.

This clone was detected only a few times. The V and J genes are TRBV19 and TRBJ2-7; a possible D gene is TRBD2 (5 bases). V was cut by 3 bases and J by 2 bases, with 8 bases left in between. This CDR3 is built from 13 residues. Germline values: CDR1 LNHDA, CDR2 SQIVND (reference sequence). DNA of the CDR3: TGTGCCAGTAGTATGGACTTGGCCTACGAGCAGTACTTC. As protein: CASSMDLAYEQYF.

As to this clone: Other DNA sequences within the sample encode an identical CDR3. The chain uses TRBV6-5 and TRBJ2-5; the D call may be TRBD1 or TRBD2 (5 bases each). The ends were cut back, 2 bases at V and 2 bases at J, with 15 bases in the middle. CDR3 length equals 16 residues. The germline V gene has CDR1 MNHEY and CDR2 SVGAGI. The chain's CDR3 is CASSYGQGEGQETQYF. DNA for the CDR3: TGTGCCAGCAGTTACGGGCAGGGAGAGGGACAAGAGACCCAGTACTTC.